These 18 T cell receptor beta chains originate from one sample sequenced in a study of read filtering for tumor transcriptome and immune sequencing (dated by TCRdb to the early 2020s). Instrument on record: Illumina HiSeq 4000. Starting from 400 to 450 ng RNA, TCR libraries were constructed with the Immunoverse kit using molecular barcoded adaptors that cover the alpha/delta and beta/gamma chains. TCRdb applied fastp at Q25 and MiXCR to the public reads, then kept only in-frame beta chains. Every distinct CDR3 protein forms one entry, paired with its most common genes and DNA. The table for this sample lists around 65,000 distinct CDR3 sequences; roughly 19% of them were counted only once. The ten largest clones take up about a tenth of the sample. The sample consisted of a population of CD138-negative cells sorted from bone marrow. The sample's cell subset or site label, in plain terms: bone marrow mononuclear cells depleted of CD138+ plasma/myeloma cells by negative magnetic selection. Source of these receptors: a donor at least 40 years old with multiple myeloma.

Ten or more counts support this clonotype. V gene TRBV7-3 combines with J gene TRBJ2-1, with D possibly matching TRBD2 (5 bases). From germline, CDR1 is SGHTA and CDR2 FQGTGA. Trimming removed 5 bases from V and 7 bases from J, with 15 bases in between. The CDR3 loop spans 14 amino acids. The CDR3 coding sequence is TGTGCCAGCAGCCCCCACCAGCGGCTTAATGAGCAGTTCTTC. Translating gives CASSPHQRLNEQFF. The full variable domain, completed using reference TRBV7-3 and TRBJ2-1, is GAGVSQTPSNKVTEKGKYVELRCDPISGHTALYWYRQSLGQGPEFLIYFQGTGAADDSGLPNDRFFAVRPEGSVSTLKIQRTERGDSAVYLCASSPHQRLNEQFFGPGTRLTVL.

With respect to this clonotype: A much larger clonotype is one base distant, so this may be a read error. J is TRBJ2-5 and V is TRBV6-6; 8 bases agree with TRBD1. Per germline, CDR1 MNHNY and CDR2 SVGAGI (reference sequence). The CDR3 length is 15 residues. The CDR3 bases are TGTGCCAGCACCTCAATGACAGGGGTCGGCGAGACCCAGCACTTC. As protein: CASTSMTGVGETQHF.

This clonotype was counted ten times or more. One end of the junction is discordant with germline, which a read error may explain. The V and J genes are TRBV7-7 and TRBJ2-1; TRBD1 aligns across 8 bases. CDR1 and CDR2 from the germline V gene are SSHAT and FNYEAQ (reference sequence). CDR3 length: 13 amino acids. CDR3 sequence: CASSSDRGGEQFF. CDR3 DNA sequence: TGTGCTAGCAGCTCAGACAGGGGAGGTGAGCAGTTCTTC.

This clonotype has ten or more counts. The chain links TRBV20-1 to TRBJ2-5; 12 bases are a match to TRBD2. Germline-derived CDR1 and CDR2 are DFQATT and SNEGSKA (reference sequence). Germline trimming cut 4 bases from V and 3 bases from J; bases unmatched to any gene: 6. The CDR3 contains 15 residues. The CDR3: CSANPSGGAKETQYF. CDR3 DNA sequence: TGCAGTGCTAATCCTAGCGGGGGGGCGAAAGAGACCCAGTACTTC.

This clonotype was seen a single time. Here the CDR3 reads CASSSLPSETQYF. The CDR3 DNA sequence: TGTGCCAGCAGCTCCCTGCCCTCAGAGACCCAGTACTTC. The chain joins TRBV7-6 to TRBJ2-5; D gene ambiguous. In germline, CDR1 is SGHVS, CDR2 FNYEAQ. This CDR3 is built from 13 residues. V lost 4 bases to trimming and J lost 4 bases, with 10 bases between them.

This rearrangement joins TRBV7-9 to TRBJ2-3; perhaps TRBD2 as D (6 bases). Germline-derived CDR1 and CDR2 are SEHNR and FQNEAQ (reference sequence). The CDR3 is 17 residues long. V lost 5 bases to trimming and J lost 1 base, with 19 bases between them. CDR3 in DNA: TGTGCCAGCAGCCCCAGAGTGGGGGAGGAGGGCACAGATACGCAGTATTTT. Translating gives CASSPRVGEEGTDTQYF.

This clonotype was seen ten or more times. The chain is built from TRBV19 and TRBJ2-3; maybe TRBD1 (5 bases). Germline-derived CDR1 and CDR2 are LNHDA and SQIVND (reference sequence). Trimming removed 2 bases at V and 6 bases at J, with 9 bases between. The CDR3 totals 13 residues. The CDR3 DNA is TGTGCCAGTAGTATACAAGGGGCCGATACGCAGTATTTT. It is translated as CASSIQGADTQYF.

This clonotype was counted many times. J is TRBJ1-1 and V is TRBV9; 8 positions match TRBD1. CDR1 is SGDLS, CDR2 YYNGEE, per germline. The CDR3 is made up of 15 amino acids. With V trimmed by 1 base and J by 3 bases, 5 bases remained unmatched. This CDR3 is CASSVHRGGDTEAFF. The CDR3 nucleotides read TGTGCCAGCAGCGTACACAGGGGGGGGGACACTGAAGCTTTCTTT.

This clonotype was recorded many times. The chain recombines TRBV10-3 with TRBJ2-3, with TRBD1 matching 9 bases. Germline V lookup: CDR1 ENHRY, CDR2 SYGVKD. Trimming removed 3 bases from V and 3 bases from J; junction bases left unmatched: 4. This CDR3 spans 15 amino acids. For the CDR3, the DNA is TGTGCCATCAGTGATCACAGGGGGCGAACAGATACGCAGTATTTT. Translated, it gives CAISDHRGRTDTQYF.

At least ten counts were recorded for this clonotype. The V gene is TRBV10-2, the J gene TRBJ1-1, with D unresolved. Germline CDR1 and CDR2: WSHSY and SAAADI. The CDR3 runs to 13 residues. Between the trimmed V and J ends, which lost 6 bases and 1 base, there was a span of 9 bases. DNA of the CDR3: TGCGCCAGCAGGATGGGATGGAACACTGAAGCTTTCTTT. It specifies CASRMGWNTEAFF.

This sequence joins TRBV7-2 and TRBJ2-1, with 9 bases that match TRBD2. The V gene's germline CDR1 is SGHTA and CDR2 FQGNSA. The CDR3 is 17 amino acids. The V gene end was trimmed by 5 bases and the J gene end by 5 bases; junction bases not matched to a gene: 13. The CDR3 loop reads CASSAVGGGGGNNEQFF. CDR3 coding DNA: TGTGCCAGCAGCGCTGTCGGCGGGGGGGGGGGGAACAATGAGCAGTTCTTC.

This chain links TRBV10-1 with TRBJ2-5; D not resolved. V shed 5 bases and J shed 7 bases, with 8 bases lying between them. The germline gives CDR1 WNHNN, CDR2 SYGVQD (reference sequence). This CDR3 is 11 amino acids long. CDR3 nucleotide sequence: TGCGCCAGCAGTCCACTGGGGACCCAGTACTTC. Protein product: CASSPLGTQYF.

This clonotype was counted many times. The chain carries TRBV5-1 and TRBJ1-1, with 7 bases matching TRBD1. The CDR3 consists of 13 residues. J lost 7 bases, V lost 2 bases, and 5 bases had no gene match. From germline, CDR1 is SGHRS and CDR2 YFSETQ. CDR3 residues: CASSFGTVNEAFF. The DNA of the CDR3 is TGCGCCAGCAGCTTCGGGACAGTGAATGAAGCTTTCTTT.

A remark on this clonotype: A much larger clone lies one base from this, so it may be a read error. The chain carries TRBV29-1 and TRBJ2-2; TRBD1 is a possible D gene (6 bases). The CDR3 has 14 residues. Germline CDR1 SQVTM, CDR2 ANQGSEA. This CDR3 is CIVRQGMDTGELFF. The CDR3 nucleotides are TGCATCGTTCGTCAGGGGATGGACACCGGGGAGCTGTTTTTT.

This clonotype showed up many times. The chain is built from TRBV7-2 and TRBJ1-6; D gene uncertain. The V end was cut by 5 bases, the J end by 10 bases, with 21 bases between. This CDR3 contains 16 residues. Germline-derived CDR1 and CDR2 are SGHTA and FQGNSA. The chain's CDR3 is CASSPTPGGIGSPLHF. The CDR3 DNA is TGTGCCAGCAGCCCCACGCCGGGCGGCATTGGGTCACCCCTCCACTTT.

For this clonotype: A read error may be the cause here, since a much bigger clone is one base away. The chain is built from TRBV19 and TRBJ2-2, with a weak D call TRBD2 (6 bases). This CDR3 spans 16 amino acids. Germline CDR1 LNHDA, CDR2 SQIVND (reference sequence). In DNA, the CDR3 is TGTGCCAGTATCGCGGGGCAGGGCCTCCACACCGGGGGGCTGTTTTTT. Amino acids: CASIAGQGLHTGGLFF.

This clonotype occurred many times. The chain joins TRBV28 to TRBJ2-7, with 7 bases lining up with TRBD2. The CDR3 is made up of 16 amino acids. The germline CDR1 and CDR2 sequences are MDHEN and SYDVKM. The trim removed 3 bases at V and 1 base at J, leaving 9 bases unmatched. For the CDR3, the DNA is TGTGCCAGCAGTTTTAGGCTAGCGGATCTGTCCTACGAGCAGTACTTC. The encoded protein is CASSFRLADLSYEQYF.

Turning to this clonotype: One base away lies a much larger clone, so this may be a sequencing read error. This sequence joins TRBV29-1 and TRBJ2-1; 7 nucleotides line up with TRBD2. The CDR3 loop spans 15 amino acids. CDR1 SQVTM and CDR2 ANQGSEA come from the germline V gene. The J segment lost 2 bases and the V segment lost 5 bases, leaving 9 bases of the junction unmatched. As DNA, the CDR3 is TGCAGCGTTTCGATCGGCGGGAGTCCCTACAATGAGCAGTTCTTC. Translation gives CSVSIGGSPYNEQFF.